Described below is a single T cell receptor beta chain sequence and its context. Participant-given clinical history determined each cohort assignment. The CDR3 spans 16 residues. Germline V CDR1 and CDR2: MGHRA, YSYEKL. After removal of 4 bases from V and 4 bases from J, the junction contained 5 bases not matched to a gene. The data are from a study of blood T cell repertoires in COVID-19. Background on the study: The United States, Italy and Spain provided the acute and convalescent COVID-19 samples.

Study processing details: Estimation of nucleated cell counts was performed using reference gene primer amplification. Sequenced by immunoSEQ multiplex PCR; TCRdb stores in-frame clones only, minus some. V and J calls and clone size are given by that table; D and trimming were obtained from the DNA. This table has around 480,000 clones, around 90% appearing once. This receptor was obtained from a woman aged 18-35 years who had recovered from COVID-19. The gene calls are TRBV4-1 and TRBJ2-2; 11 bases are a match to TRBD1. The specimen sequenced was PBMCs or T cells enriched from blood (not recorded which). The chain's CDR3 is CASSLGQGAGTGELFF. CDR3 nucleotide sequence: TGCGCCAGCAGCCTCGGACAGGGGGCAGGCACCGGGGAGCTGTTTTTT.